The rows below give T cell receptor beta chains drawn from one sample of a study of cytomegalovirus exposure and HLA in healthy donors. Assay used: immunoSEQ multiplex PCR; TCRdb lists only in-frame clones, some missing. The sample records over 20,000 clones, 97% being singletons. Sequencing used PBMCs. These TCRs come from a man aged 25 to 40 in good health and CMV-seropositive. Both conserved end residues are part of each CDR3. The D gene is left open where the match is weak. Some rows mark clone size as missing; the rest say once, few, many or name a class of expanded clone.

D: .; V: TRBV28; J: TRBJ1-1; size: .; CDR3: CASSLFPTGKRSTEAFF; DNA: TGTGCCAGCAGTTTATTCCCTACAGGCAAACGGAGCACTGAAGCTTTCTTT
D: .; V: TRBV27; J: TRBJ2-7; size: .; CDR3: CASSLWAGVEQYF; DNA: TGTGCCAGCAGTTTATGGGCAGGGGTCGAGCAGTACTTC
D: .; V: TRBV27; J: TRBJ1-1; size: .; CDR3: CASSLSSLTEAFF; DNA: TGTGCCAGCAGTTTATCCAGTCTCACTGAAGCTTTCTTT
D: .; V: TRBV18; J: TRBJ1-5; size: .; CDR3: CASQIDRNQPQHF; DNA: TGTGCCAGCCAAATCGACAGGAATCAGCCCCAGCATTTT
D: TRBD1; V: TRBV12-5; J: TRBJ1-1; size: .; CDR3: CASGLVLPGGGTEAFF; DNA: TGTGCTAGTGGTTTGGTCCTACCAGGGGGTGGAACTGAAGCTTTCTTT
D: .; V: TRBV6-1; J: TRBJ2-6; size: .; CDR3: CASSESPGTGANVLTF; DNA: TGTGCCAGCAGTGAAAGCCCAGGGACTGGGGCCAACGTCCTGACTTTC
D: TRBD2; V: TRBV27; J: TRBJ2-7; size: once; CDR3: CASSHRLAGGPEEQYF; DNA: TGTGCCAGCAGTCACCGACTAGCGGGAGGGCCGGAAGAGCAGTACTTC
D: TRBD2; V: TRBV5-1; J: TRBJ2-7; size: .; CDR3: CASSLGGSGGYYEQYF; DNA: TGCGCCAGCAGCTTGGGGGGTAGCGGGGGATACTACGAGCAGTACTTC
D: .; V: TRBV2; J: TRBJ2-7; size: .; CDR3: CASSEYEQYF; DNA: TGTGCCAGCAGCGAGTACGAGCAGTACTTC
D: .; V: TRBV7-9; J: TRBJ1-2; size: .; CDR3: CASSLAGAVGYGYTF; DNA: TGTGCCAGCAGCTTAGCAGGAGCTGTGGGCTATGGCTACACCTTC
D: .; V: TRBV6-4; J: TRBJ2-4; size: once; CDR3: CASGGTALAKNIQYF; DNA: TGTGCCAGCGGAGGGACAGCACTAGCCAAAAACATTCAGTACTTC
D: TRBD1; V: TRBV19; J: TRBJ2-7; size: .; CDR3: CASSRDRGDEQYF; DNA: TGTGCCAGTAGTCGAGACAGGGGCGACGAGCAGTACTTC
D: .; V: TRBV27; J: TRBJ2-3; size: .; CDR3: CASSAGLYTDTQYF; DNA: TGTGCCAGCAGCGCTGGACTGTACACAGATACGCAGTATTTT
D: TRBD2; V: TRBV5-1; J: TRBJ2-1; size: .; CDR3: CASSSGLAGKSSYNEQFF; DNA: TGCGCCAGCAGTTCTGGACTAGCGGGCAAGAGCTCCTACAATGAGCAGTTCTTC
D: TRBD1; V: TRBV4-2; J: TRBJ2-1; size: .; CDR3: CASSQGGQGGHEQFF; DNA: TGTGCCAGCAGCCAAGGGGGACAGGGGGGCCATGAGCAGTTCTTC
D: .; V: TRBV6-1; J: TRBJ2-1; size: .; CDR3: CASSAGTSSLNEQFF; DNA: TGTGCCAGCAGTGCTGGGACATCTAGTCTCAATGAGCAGTTCTTC
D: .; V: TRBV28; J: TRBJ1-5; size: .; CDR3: CASSRQAFWQPQHF; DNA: TGTGCCAGCAGTAGGCAGGCGTTTTGGCAGCCCCAGCATTTT
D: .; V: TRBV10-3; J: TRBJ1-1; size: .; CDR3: CAISEGGSYTEAFF; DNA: TGTGCCATCAGTGAAGGGGGATCGTACACTGAAGCTTTCTTT
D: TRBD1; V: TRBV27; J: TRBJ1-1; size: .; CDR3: CASKPQGRNTEAFF; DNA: TGTGCCAGCAAACCACAGGGGCGGAACACTGAAGCTTTCTTT
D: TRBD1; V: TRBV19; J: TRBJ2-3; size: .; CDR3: CASSTPGQGTDTQYF; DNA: TGTGCCAGTAGTACCCCGGGACAGGGCACAGATACGCAGTATTTT
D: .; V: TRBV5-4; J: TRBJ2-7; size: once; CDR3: CASSFDRSHEQYF; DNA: TGTGCCAGCAGCTTTGACAGGTCCCACGAGCAGTACTTC
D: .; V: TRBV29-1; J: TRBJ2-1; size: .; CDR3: CSVESSLLYNEQFF; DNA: TGCAGCGTTGAGAGCTCACTACTCTACAATGAGCAGTTCTTC
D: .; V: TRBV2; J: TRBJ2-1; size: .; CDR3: CASSLTERLISYNEQFF; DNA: TGTGCCAGCAGCCTGACTGAGCGCCTCATCTCCTACAATGAGCAGTTCTTC
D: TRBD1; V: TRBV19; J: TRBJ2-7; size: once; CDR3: CASSIAYGGQGAGEQYF; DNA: TGTGCCAGTAGTATAGCCTACGGTGGACAGGGGGCTGGCGAGCAGTACTTC
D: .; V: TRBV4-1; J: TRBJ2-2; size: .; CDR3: CASSQDSTIGGELFF; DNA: TGCGCCAGCAGCCAAGATTCGACTATTGGCGGGGAGCTGTTTTTT
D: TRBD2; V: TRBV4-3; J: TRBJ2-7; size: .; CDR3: CASSPGLADYEQYF; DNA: TGCGCCAGCAGCCCAGGACTAGCGGACTACGAGCAGTACTTC
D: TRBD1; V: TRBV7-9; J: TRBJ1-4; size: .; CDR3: CASSFPGQEAEKLFF; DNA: TGTGCCAGCAGCTTCCCCGGACAGGAGGCGGAAAAACTGTTTTTT
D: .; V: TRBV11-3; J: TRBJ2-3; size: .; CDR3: CASSGRGNTQYF; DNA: TGTGCCAGCAGCGGCAGGGGCAATACGCAGTATTTT
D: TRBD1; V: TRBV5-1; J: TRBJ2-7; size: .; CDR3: CASSTRQGGYEQYF; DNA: TGCGCCAGCAGCACTAGACAGGGGGGCTACGAGCAGTACTTC
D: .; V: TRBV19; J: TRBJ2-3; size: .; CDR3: CASSIGTLTGPDTQYF; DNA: TGTGCCAGTAGCATCGGGACTCTCACGGGTCCAGATACGCAGTATTTT
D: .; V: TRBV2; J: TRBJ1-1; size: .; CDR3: CASSGDTAKAFF; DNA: TGTGCCAGCAGCGGGGACACGGCCAAAGCTTTCTTT
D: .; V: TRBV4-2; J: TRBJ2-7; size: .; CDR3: CASSPDTSYEQYF; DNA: TGTGCCAGCAGCCCCGACACCTCCTACGAGCAGTACTTC
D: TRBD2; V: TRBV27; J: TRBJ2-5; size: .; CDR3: CASSLVERGPEAQYF; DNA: TGTGCCAGCAGTTTGGTTGAGCGGGGACCTGAAGCCCAGTACTTC
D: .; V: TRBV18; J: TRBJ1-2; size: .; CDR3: CASSPASGVNYGYTF; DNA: TGTGCCAGCTCACCCGCCTCGGGGGTAAACTATGGCTACACCTTC
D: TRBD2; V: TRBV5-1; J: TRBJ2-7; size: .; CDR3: CASSLGTSGRYEQYF; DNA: TGCGCCAGCAGCCTCGGGACTAGCGGGAGATACGAGCAGTACTTC
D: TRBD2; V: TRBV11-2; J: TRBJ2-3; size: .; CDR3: CASTLHGRESDTQYF; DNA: TGTGCCAGCACCCTTCACGGGAGGGAGTCAGATACGCAGTATTTT
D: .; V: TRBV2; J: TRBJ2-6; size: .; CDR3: CASISGAGANVLTF; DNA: TGTGCCAGCATTTCAGGGGCTGGGGCCAACGTCCTGACTTTC
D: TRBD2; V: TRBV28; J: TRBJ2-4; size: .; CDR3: CASSSRGATPQQRELSRNIQYF; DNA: TGTGCCAGCAGTTCGAGGGGCGCAACACCCCAACAGCGGGAGCTATCTCGAAACATTCAGTACTTC
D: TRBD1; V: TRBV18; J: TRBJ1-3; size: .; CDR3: CASSPDRGGGNTIYF; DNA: TGTGCCAGCTCACCCGACAGGGGTGGAGGAAACACCATATATTTT
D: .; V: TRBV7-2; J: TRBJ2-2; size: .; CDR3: CASSLGYYTGELFF; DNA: TGTGCCAGCAGCTTAGGATACTACACCGGGGAGCTGTTTTTT
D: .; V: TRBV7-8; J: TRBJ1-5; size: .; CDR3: CASSPLRRGSNQPQHF; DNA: TGTGCCAGCAGCCCACTCCGCCGTGGTAGCAATCAGCCCCAGCATTTT
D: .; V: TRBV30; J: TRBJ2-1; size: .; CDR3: CAWETGGEQFF; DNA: TGTGCCTGGGAAACCGGCGGTGAGCAGTTCTTC
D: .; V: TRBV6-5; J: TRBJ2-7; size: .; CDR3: CASSYSEAGGVEQYF; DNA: TGTGCCAGCAGTTACTCAGAAGCAGGAGGGGTCGAGCAGTACTTC
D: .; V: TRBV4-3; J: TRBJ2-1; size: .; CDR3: CASSRGQWGYNEQFF; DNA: TGCGCCAGCAGCCGCGGACAGTGGGGATACAATGAGCAGTTCTTC
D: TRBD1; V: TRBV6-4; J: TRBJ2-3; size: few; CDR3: CASSETGGPDTQYF; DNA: TGTGCCAGCAGTGAGACAGGGGGCCCAGATACGCAGTATTTT
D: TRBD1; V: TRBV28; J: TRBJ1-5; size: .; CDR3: CASSPGQGSQPQHF; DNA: TGTGCCAGCAGTCCCGGACAGGGAAGCCAGCCCCAGCATTTT
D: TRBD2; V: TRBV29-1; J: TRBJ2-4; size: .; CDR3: CSVVSREGSKNIQYF; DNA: TGCAGCGTTGTTTCGCGGGAGGGGTCCAAAAACATTCAGTACTTC
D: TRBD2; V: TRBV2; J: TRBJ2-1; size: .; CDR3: CASTEILAGGAGEQFF; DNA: TGTGCCAGCACCGAAATTCTAGCGGGAGGGGCAGGGGAGCAGTTCTTC
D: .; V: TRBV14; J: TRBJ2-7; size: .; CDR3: CASSQVPGWEYF; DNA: TGTGCCAGCAGCCAAGTCCCAGGGTGGGAGTACTTC
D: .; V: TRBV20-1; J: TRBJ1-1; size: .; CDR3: CSALAGAEAFF; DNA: TGCAGTGCTCTAGCGGGCGCTGAAGCTTTCTTT
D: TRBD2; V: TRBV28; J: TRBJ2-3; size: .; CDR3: CASSGAGGGSTDTQYF; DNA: TGTGCCAGCAGTGGGGCGGGAGGGGGAAGCACAGATACGCAGTATTTT
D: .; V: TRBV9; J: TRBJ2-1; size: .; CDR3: CASSVVGGISYNEQFF; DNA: TGTGCCAGCAGCGTAGTAGGAGGAATCTCCTACAATGAGCAGTTCTTC
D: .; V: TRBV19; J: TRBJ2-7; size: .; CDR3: CASSRDLLTYEQYF; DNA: TGTGCCAGTAGTCGGGACTTATTAACCTACGAGCAGTACTTC
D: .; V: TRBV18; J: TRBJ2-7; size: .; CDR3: CASSPNRDSAYEQYF; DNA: TGTGCCAGCTCACCGAACCGAGACAGCGCCTACGAGCAGTACTTC
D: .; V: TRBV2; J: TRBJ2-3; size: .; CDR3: CASSDGGLGGDTQYF; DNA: TGTGCCAGCAGTGATGGGGGCCTCGGGGGGGATACGCAGTATTTT